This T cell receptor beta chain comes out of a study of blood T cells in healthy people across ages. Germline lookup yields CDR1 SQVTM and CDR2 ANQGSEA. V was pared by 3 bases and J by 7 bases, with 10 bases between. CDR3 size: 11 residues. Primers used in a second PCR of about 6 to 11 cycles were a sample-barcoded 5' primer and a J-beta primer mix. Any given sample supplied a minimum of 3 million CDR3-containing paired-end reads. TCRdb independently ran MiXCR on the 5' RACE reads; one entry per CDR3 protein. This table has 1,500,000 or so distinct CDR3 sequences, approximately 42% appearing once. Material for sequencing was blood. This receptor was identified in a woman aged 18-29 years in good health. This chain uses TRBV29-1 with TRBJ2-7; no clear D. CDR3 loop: CSVDLVGEQYF. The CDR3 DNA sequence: TGCAGCGTTGACCTAGTGGGAGAGCAGTACTTC.